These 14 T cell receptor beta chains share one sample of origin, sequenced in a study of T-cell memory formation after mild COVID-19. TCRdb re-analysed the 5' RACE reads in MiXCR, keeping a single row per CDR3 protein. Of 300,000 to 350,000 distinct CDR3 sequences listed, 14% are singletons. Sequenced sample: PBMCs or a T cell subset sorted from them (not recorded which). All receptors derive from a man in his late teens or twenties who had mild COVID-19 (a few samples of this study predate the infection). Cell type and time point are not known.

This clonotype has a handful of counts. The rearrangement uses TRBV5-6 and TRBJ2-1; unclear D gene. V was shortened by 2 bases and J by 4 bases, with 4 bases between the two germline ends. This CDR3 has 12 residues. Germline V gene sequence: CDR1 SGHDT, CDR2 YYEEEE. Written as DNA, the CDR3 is TGTGCCAGCAGCTTTCGTTACAATGAGCAGTTCTTC. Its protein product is CASSFRYNEQFF.

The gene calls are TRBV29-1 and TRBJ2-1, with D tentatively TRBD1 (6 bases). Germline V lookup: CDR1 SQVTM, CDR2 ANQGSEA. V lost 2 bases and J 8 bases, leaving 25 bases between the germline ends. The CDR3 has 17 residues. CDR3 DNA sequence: TGCAGCGTTGAAATCGCTAGCAGGGGATCGACTTTAGATGAGCAGTTCTTC. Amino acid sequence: CSVEIASRGSTLDEQFF.

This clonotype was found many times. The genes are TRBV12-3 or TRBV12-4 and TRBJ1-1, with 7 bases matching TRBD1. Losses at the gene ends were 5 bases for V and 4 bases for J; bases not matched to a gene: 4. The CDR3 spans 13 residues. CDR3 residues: CASSPDRVTEAFF. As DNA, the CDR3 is TGTGCCAGCAGTCCCGACAGGGTCACTGAAGCTTTCTTT.

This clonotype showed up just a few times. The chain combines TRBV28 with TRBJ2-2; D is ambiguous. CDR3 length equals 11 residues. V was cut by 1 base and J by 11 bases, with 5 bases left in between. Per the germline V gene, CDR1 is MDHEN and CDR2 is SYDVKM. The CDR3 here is CASSLYRELFF. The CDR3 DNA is TGTGCCAGCAGTTTATATCGAGAGCTGTTTTTT.

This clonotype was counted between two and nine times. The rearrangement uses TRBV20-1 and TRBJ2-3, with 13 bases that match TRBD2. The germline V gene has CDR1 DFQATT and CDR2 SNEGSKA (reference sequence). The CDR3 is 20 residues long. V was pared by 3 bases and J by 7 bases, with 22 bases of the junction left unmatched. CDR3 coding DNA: TGCAGTGCTAGGGGCCTCGGACTAGCGGGGGTGGATCTCAAAAAGAATACGCAGTATTTT. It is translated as CSARGLGLAGVDLKKNTQYF.

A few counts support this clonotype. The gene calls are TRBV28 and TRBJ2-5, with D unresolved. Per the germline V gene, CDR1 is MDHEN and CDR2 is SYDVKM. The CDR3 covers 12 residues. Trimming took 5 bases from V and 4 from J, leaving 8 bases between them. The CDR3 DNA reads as TGTGCCAGCAGTGGGCAGGCAGAGACCCAGTACTTC. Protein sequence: CASSGQAETQYF.

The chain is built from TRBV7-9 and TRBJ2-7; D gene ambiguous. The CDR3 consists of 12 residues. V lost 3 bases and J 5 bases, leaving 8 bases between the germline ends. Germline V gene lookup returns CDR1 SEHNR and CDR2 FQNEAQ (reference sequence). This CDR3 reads CASSLEWDEQYV. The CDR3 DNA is TGTGCCAGCAGCTTGGAGTGGGACGAGCAGTACGTC.

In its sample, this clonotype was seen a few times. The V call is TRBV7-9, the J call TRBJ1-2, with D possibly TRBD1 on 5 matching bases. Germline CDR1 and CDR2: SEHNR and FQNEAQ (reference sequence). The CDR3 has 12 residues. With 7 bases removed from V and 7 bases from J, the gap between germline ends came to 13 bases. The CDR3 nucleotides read TGTGCCAGCAAAGGGGAGTTGGGTGGCTACACCTTC. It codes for CASKGELGGYTF.

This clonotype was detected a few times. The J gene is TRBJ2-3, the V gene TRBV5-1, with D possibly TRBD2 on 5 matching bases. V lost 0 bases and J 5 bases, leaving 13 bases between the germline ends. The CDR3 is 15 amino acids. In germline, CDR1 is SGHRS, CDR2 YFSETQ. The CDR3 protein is CASSLADREGDTQYF. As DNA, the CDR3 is TGCGCCAGCAGCTTGGCCGACCGGGAAGGAGATACGCAGTATTTT.

CDR3 region: CASSLPGREQYF. The CDR3 nucleotides are TGTGCCAGCAGCTTACCGGGGCGCGAGCAGTACTTC. This rearrangement joins TRBV7-2 to TRBJ2-7, with D perhaps matching TRBD1 or TRBD2 (5 bases each). The V gene lost 2 bases and the J gene lost 6 bases, with 8 bases spanning the gap. The CDR3 sequence is 12 residues long. The germline V gene encodes CDR1 SGHTA and CDR2 FQGNSA.

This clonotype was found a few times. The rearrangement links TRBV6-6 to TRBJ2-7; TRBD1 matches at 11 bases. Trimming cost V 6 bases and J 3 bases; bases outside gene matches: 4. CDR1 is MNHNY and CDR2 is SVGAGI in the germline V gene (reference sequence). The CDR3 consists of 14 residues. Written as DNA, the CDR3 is TGTGCCAGCAGGGGGACAGGGGGGGACTACGAGCAGTACGTC. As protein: CASRGTGGDYEQYV.

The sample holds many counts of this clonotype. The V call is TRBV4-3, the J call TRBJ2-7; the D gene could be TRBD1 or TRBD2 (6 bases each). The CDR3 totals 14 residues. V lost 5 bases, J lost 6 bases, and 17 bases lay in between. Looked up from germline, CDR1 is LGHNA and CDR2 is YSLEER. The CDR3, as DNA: TGCGCCAGCAGCATGCAAAAAGGGGGGCGCGAGCAGTACTTC. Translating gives CASSMQKGGREQYF.

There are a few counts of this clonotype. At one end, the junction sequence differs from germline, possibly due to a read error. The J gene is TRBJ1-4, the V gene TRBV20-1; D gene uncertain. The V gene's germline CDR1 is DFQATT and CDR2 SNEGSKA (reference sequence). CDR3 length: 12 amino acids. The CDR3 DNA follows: TGCAGTGCTAGAGCCTCCCCGGAGATTGGCGGCTTT. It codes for CSARASPEIGGF.

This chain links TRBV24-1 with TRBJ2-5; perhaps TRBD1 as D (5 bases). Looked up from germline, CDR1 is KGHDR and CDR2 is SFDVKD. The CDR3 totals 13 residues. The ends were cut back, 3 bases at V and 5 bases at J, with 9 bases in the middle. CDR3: CATSDGKGETQYF. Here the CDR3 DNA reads TGTGCCACCAGTGATGGGAAGGGGGAGACCCAGTACTTC.